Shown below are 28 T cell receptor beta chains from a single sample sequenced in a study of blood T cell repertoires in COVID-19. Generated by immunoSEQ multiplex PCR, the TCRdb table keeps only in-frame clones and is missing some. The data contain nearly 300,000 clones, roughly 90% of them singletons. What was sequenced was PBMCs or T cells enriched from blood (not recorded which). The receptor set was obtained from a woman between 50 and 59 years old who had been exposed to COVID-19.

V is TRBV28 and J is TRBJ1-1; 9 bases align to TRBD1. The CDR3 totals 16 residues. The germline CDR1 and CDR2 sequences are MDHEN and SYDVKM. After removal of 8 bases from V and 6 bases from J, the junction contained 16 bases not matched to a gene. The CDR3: CASRDASGTGIPEAFF. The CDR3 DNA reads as TGTGCCAGCCGCGACGCCTCCGGGACAGGGATCCCTGAAGCTTTCTTT.

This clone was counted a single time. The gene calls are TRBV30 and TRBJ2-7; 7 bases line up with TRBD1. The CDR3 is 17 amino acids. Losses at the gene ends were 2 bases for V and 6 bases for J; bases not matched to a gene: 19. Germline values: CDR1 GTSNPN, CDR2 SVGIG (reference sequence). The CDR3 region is CAWSPTRLDRPKFEQYF. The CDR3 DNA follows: TGTGCCTGGAGTCCGACCCGCCTGGACAGGCCCAAGTTCGAGCAGTACTTC.

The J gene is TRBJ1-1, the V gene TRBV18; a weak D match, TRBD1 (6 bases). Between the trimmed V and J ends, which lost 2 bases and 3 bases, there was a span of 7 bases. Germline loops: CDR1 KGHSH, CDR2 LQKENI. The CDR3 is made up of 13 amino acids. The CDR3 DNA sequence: TGTGCCAGCTCACCAGGGGGCGACACTGAAGCTTTCTTT. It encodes CASSPGGDTEAFF.

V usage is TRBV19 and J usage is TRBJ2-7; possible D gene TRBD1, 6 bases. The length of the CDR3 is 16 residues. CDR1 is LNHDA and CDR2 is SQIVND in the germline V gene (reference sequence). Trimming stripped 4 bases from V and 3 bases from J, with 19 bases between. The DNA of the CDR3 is TGTGCCAGTAGTACTGCGTGGGACATTATGCTCTACGAGCAGTACTTC. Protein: CASSTAWDIMLYEQYF.

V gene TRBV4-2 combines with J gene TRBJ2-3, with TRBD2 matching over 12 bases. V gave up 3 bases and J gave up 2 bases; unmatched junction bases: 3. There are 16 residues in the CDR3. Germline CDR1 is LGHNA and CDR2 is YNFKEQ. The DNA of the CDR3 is TGTGCCAGCAGCCATTCTAGCGGGGGGGCCACAGATACGCAGTATTTT. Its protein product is CASSHSSGGATDTQYF.

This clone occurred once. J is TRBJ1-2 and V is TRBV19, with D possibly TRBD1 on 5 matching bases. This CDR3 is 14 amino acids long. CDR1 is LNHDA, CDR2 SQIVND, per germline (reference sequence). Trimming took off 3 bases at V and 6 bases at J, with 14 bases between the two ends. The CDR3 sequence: CASSIPGGANGYTF. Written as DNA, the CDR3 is TGTGCCAGTAGTATCCCCGGTGGGGCTAATGGCTACACCTTC.

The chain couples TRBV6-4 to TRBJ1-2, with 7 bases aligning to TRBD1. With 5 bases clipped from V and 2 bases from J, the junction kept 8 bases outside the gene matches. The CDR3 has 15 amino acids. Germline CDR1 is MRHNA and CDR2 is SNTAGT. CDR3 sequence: CASSMTGLGNYGYTF. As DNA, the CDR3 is TGTGCCAGCAGTATGACAGGGTTGGGGAACTATGGCTACACCTTC.

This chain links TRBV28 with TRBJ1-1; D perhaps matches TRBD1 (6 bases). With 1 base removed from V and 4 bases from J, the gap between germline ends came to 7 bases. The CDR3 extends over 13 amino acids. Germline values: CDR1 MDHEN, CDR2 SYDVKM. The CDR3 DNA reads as TGTGCCAGCAGTTTATTAGGGGGCACTGAAGCTTTCTTT. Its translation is CASSLLGGTEAFF.

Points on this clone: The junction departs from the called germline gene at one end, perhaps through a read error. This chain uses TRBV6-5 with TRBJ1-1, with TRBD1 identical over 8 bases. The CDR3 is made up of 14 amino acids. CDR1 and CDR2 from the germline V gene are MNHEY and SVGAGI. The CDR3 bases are TGTGCCAGCGGTTACAGGGGGTGGGAGACTGAAGCTTTCTTT. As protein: CASGYRGWETEAFF.

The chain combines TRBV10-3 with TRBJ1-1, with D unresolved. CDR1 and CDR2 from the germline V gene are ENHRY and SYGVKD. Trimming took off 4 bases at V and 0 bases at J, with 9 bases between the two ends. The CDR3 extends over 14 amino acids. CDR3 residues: CAISVSEMNTEAFF. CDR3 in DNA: TGTGCCATCAGTGTTAGTGAAATGAACACTGAAGCTTTCTTT.

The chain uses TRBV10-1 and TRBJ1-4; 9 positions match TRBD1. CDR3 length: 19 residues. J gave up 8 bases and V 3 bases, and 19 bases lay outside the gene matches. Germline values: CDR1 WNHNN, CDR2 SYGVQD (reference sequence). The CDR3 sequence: CASSELRGTGKSRQEKLFF. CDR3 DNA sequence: TGCGCCAGCAGTGAACTTCGCGGGACAGGGAAGTCAAGGCAGGAAAAACTGTTTTTT.

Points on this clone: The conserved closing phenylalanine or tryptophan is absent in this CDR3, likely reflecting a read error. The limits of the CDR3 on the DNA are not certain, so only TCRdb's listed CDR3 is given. The CDR3 sequence: CASSQPGQVPSV. This chain uses TRBV2 with TRBJ2-3; the D segment call TRBD1 is taken from the table without a DNA check. Germline V gene sequence: CDR1 SNHLY, CDR2 FYNNEI. The CDR3 numbers 12 amino acids, ends counted.

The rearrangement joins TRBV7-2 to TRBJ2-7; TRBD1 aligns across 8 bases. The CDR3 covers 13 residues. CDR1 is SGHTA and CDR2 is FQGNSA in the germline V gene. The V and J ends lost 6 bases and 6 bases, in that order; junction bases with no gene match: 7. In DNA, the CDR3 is TGTGCCAGCAGTGAGGACAGGGTGGGCGAGCAGTACTTC. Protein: CASSEDRVGEQYF.

This chain's CDR3 is CASSATGGEGYTF. The CDR3 region has the DNA TGTGCCAGCAGCGCAACAGGGGGCGAGGGCTACACCTTC. The chain links TRBV9 to TRBJ1-2; 9 bases fit TRBD1. Germline lookup yields CDR1 SGDLS and CDR2 YYNGEE. This CDR3 is 13 amino acids long. The junction had 5 bases not matched to a gene; V was cut back by 3 bases and J by 8 bases.

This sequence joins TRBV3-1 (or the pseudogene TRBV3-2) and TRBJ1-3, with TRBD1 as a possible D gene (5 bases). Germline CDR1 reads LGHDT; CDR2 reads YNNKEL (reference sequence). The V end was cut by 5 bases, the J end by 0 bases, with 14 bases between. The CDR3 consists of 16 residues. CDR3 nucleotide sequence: TGTGCCAGCAGCGGATTAGACAGCAACTCTGGAAACACCATATATTTT. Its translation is CASSGLDSNSGNTIYF.

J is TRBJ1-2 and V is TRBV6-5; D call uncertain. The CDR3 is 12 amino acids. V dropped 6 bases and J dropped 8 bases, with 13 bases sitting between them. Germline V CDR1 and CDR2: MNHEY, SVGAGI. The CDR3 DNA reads TGTGCCAGCAGAGAGGTGTCCTCCGGCTACACCTTC. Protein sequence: CASREVSSGYTF.

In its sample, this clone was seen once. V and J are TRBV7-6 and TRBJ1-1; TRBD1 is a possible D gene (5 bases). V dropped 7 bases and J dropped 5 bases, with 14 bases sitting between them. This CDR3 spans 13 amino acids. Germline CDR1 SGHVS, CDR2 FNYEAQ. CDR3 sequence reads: CASKRTLNTEAFF. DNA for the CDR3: TGTGCCAGCAAAAGGACACTTAATACTGAAGCTTTCTTT.

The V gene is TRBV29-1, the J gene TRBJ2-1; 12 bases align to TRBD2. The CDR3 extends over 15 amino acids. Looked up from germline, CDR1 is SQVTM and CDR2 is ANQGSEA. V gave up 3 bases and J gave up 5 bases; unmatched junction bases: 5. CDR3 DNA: TGCAGCGTTGAGGTGACTAGCGGGGGACACAATGAGCAGTTCTTC. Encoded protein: CSVEVTSGGHNEQFF.

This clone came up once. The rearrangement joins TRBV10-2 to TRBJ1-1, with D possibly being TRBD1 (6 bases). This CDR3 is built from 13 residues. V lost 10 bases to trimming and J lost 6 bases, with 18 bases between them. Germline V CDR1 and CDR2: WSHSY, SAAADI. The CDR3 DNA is TGCGCCACCACCCGGCAGGGGTACGCTGAAGCTTTCTTT. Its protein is CATTRQGYAEAFF.

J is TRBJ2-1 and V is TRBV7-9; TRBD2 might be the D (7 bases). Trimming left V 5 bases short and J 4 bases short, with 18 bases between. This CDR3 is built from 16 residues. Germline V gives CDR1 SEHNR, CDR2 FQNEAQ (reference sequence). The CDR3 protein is CASSGSRGRIYNEQFF. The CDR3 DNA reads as TGTGCCAGCAGCGGTTCGCGGGGGCGTATATACAATGAGCAGTTCTTC.

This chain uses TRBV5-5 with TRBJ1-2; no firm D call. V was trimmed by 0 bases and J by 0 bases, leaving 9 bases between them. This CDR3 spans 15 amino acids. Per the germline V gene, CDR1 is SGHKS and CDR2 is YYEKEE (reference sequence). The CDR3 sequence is CASSLVGRANYGYTF. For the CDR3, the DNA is TGTGCCAGCAGCTTGGTAGGGAGGGCTAACTATGGCTACACCTTC.

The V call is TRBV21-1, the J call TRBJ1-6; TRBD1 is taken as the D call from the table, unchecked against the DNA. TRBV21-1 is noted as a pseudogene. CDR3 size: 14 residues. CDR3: CAGRPRGRDSPLHF. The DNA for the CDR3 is TGTGCCGGAAGGCCCAGGGGTCGGGATTCACCCCTCCACTTT.

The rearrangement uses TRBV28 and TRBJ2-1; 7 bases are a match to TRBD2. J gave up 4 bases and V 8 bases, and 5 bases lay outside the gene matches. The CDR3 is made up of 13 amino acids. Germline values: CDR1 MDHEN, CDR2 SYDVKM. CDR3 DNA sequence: TGTGCCAGCCTTCCGGGGGGTTACAATGAGCAGTTCTTC. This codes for CASLPGGYNEQFF.

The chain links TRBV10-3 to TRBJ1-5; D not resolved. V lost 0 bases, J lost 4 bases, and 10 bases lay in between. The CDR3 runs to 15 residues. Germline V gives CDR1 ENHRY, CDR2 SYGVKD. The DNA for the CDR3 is TGTGCCATCAGTGAGTCAATGGGCTTTAATCAGCCCCAGCATTTT. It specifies CAISESMGFNQPQHF.

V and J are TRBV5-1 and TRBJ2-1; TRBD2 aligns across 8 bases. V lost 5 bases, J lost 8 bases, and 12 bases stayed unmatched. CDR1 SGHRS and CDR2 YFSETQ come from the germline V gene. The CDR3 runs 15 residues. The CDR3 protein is CASSRQAGVADEQFF. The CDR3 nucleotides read TGCGCCAGCAGTCGCCAAGCGGGGGTCGCAGATGAGCAGTTCTTC.

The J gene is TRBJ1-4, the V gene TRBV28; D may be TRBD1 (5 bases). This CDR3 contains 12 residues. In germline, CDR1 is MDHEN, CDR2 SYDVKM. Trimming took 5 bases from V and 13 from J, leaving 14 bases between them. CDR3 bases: TGTGCCAGCAGTCCCCCGGGACTTGGACTGTTTTTT. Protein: CASSPPGLGLFF. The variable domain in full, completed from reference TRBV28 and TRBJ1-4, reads DVKVTQSSRYLVKRTGEKVFLECVQDMDHENMFWYRQDPGLGLRLIYFSYDVKMKEKGDIPEGYSVSREKKERFSLILESASTNQTSMYLCASSPPGLGLFFGSGTQLSVL.

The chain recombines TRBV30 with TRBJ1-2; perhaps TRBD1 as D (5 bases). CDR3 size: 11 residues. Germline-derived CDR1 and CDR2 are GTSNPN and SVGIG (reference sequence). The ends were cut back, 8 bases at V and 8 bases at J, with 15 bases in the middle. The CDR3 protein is CARGRDSGYTF. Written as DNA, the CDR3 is TGTGCCCGGGGGAGGGATAGCGGCTACACCTTC.

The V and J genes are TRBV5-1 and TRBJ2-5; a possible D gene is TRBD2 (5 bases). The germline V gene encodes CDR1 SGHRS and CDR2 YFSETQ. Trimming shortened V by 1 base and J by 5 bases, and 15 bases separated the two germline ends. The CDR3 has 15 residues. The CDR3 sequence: CASSLFSGRGETQYF. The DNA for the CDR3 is TGCGCCAGCAGCTTGTTTTCCGGTAGAGGGGAGACCCAGTACTTC.